What follows are 21 T cell receptor beta chains derived from one specimen sequenced in a study of blood T cells in healthy people across ages. It was with a sample-barcoded 5' primer and a J-beta primer mix that a second PCR of about 7 to 12 cycles was run. TCRdb re-called the 5' RACE reads through MiXCR, storing one row per CDR3 protein. The sample contains some 1.5 million distinct CDR3 sequences, 25% to 30% of which appear only once. Sequencing used blood. The receptors originated from a woman in her 30s in good health.

As to this clonotype: This may come from a read error, since a much larger clone is one base off. The chain has TRBV9 and TRBJ2-3, with TRBD2 identical over 10 bases. Germline lookup yields CDR1 SGDLS and CDR2 YYNGEE. CDR3 length: 15 amino acids. After removal of 6 bases from V and 5 bases from J, the junction contained 9 bases not matched to a gene. The CDR3: CASTLAGEHIDTQYF. CDR3 bases: TGTGCCAGCACCCTAGCGGGGGAGCACATAGATACGCAGTATTTT.

This clonotype was observed at least ten times. The chain recombines TRBV9 with TRBJ2-3, with no clear D. The germline V gene encodes CDR1 SGDLS and CDR2 YYNGEE. The CDR3 is 14 residues long. V gave up 4 bases and J gave up 0 bases, with 9 bases separating them. The CDR3 is CASSPWQSTDTQYF. The CDR3 DNA reads TGTGCCAGCAGCCCTTGGCAGAGCACAGATACGCAGTATTTT.

This chain connects TRBV20-1 to TRBJ2-7; 10 bases align to TRBD1. The V and J ends lost 0 bases and 7 bases, in that order; junction bases with no gene match: 9. This CDR3 region has 15 residues. Germline CDR1 and CDR2: DFQATT and SNEGSKA (reference sequence). The chain's CDR3 is CSARDPGQGHNEQYF. The DNA for the CDR3 is TGCAGTGCTAGAGATCCGGGACAGGGGCATAATGAGCAGTACTTC.

This clonotype turned up a few times. The chain uses TRBV5-5 and TRBJ1-5; TRBD1 aligns across 12 bases. Trimming at V came to 4 bases and at J to 1 base, leaving 6 bases not matched to a gene. In germline, CDR1 is SGHKS, CDR2 YYEKEE (reference sequence). The CDR3 length is 17 residues. In DNA, the CDR3 is TGTGCCAGCAGCGCGGGACAGGGGGCGAGAAGCAATCAGCCCCAGCATTTT. Encoded protein: CASSAGQGARSNQPQHF. The full variable domain, its missing parts supplied by reference TRBV5-5 and TRBJ1-5, is DAGVTQSPTHLIKTRGQQVTLRCSPISGHKSVSWYQQVLGQGPQFIFQYYEKEERGRGNFPDRFSARQFPNYSSELNVNALLLGDSALYLCASSAGQGARSNQPQHFGDGTRLSIL.

Only one count was recorded for this clonotype. The chain links TRBV7-9 to TRBJ1-5, with 10 bases fitting TRBD1. With V trimmed by 6 bases and J by 5 bases, 10 bases remained unmatched. Looked up from germline, CDR1 is SEHNR and CDR2 is FQNEAQ (reference sequence). The CDR3 has 16 residues. CDR3 DNA: TGTGCCAGCAGTTTTGTGACAGGGGGCGCGGATCAGCCCCAGCATTTT. Translation: CASSFVTGGADQPQHF.

V gene TRBV30 combines with J gene TRBJ1-2; D gene unclear. Deletions cut 0 bases from V and 1 base from J, with 9 bases between. The germline gives CDR1 GTSNPN, CDR2 SVGIG (reference sequence). There are 14 residues in the CDR3. Written as DNA, the CDR3 is TGTGCCTGGAGTGTATCTCGAAGTAACTATGGCTACACCTTC. It encodes CAWSVSRSNYGYTF. Drawing the rest from reference TRBV30 and TRBJ1-2, the complete variable domain is SQTIHQWPATLVQPVGSPLSLECTVEGTSNPNLYWYRQAAGRGLQLLFYSVGIGQISSEVPQNLSASRPQDRQFILSSKKLLLSDSGFYLCAWSVSRSNYGYTFGSGTRLTVV.

This clonotype was detected only a few times. The chain combines TRBV4-1 with TRBJ2-3; TRBD2 is a possible D gene (6 bases). Looked up from germline, CDR1 is MGHRA and CDR2 is YSYEKL. V lost 4 bases and J 0 bases, leaving 11 bases between the germline ends. The CDR3 extends over 15 amino acids. The CDR3 nucleotides read TGCGCCAGCAGCCGGGCTAGCGAGAGCACAGATACGCAGTATTTT. It codes for CASSRASESTDTQYF.

This clonotype was counted a few times. The gene calls are TRBV25-1 and TRBJ1-2; 10 bases line up with TRBD1. The CDR3 length is 17 residues. The V segment lost 1 base and the J segment 6 bases; nucleotides outside the gene matches: 11. Germline CDR1 MGHDK, CDR2 SYGVNS. CDR3 bases: TGTGCCAGCAGTGAATCTACCATGTTTGGGACAGGGGATGGCTACACCTTC. The encoded protein is CASSESTMFGTGDGYTF.

V is TRBV12-3 or TRBV12-4 and J is TRBJ2-1; 10 bases fit TRBD2. The V gene end was trimmed by 6 bases and the J gene end by 0 bases; junction bases not matched to a gene: 8. The CDR3 sequence is 17 residues long. The CDR3 coding sequence is TGTGCCAGCAGAGATAATAGCGGGAGGAGCTCCTACAATGAGCAGTTCTTC. Translated, it gives CASRDNSGRSSYNEQFF.

The rearrangement joins TRBV12-3 or TRBV12-4 to TRBJ1-5; D call uncertain. The CDR3 is 12 residues long. Trimming pared 8 bases from V and 7 bases from J, leaving 12 bases between. The CDR3 loop reads CASGSLWQPQHF. DNA for the CDR3: TGTGCCAGCGGATCTTTGTGGCAGCCCCAGCATTTT.

As concerns this clonotype: A read error is possible here, since a much larger clone lies one base away. The chain couples TRBV4-1 to TRBJ2-4; 7 positions agree with TRBD1. Near its end, the DNA agrees better with TRBJ2-7, so the J call may be wrong. Germline V lookup: CDR1 MGHRA, CDR2 YSYEKL. This CDR3 is 15 amino acids long. CDR3 sequence: CASRFRDSGNCEQYF. DNA for the CDR3: TGCGCCAGCAGATTCCGGGACAGCGGTAACTGCGAGCAGTACTTC.

The gene calls are TRBV27 and TRBJ2-7; possibly TRBD2 for D (6 bases). The CDR3 consists of 16 residues. Germline CDR1 is MNHEY and CDR2 is SMNVEV (reference sequence). Between the trimmed V and J ends, which lost 6 bases and 2 bases, there was a span of 20 bases. Here the CDR3 reads CASSTPPGLPTYEQYF. DNA for the CDR3: TGTGCCAGCAGCACGCCTCCGGGACTCCCGACCTACGAGCAGTACTTC.

This clonotype was detected ten times or more. CDR3 loop: CASSFKPGPYEQYF. CDR3 nucleotides: TGTGCCAGCAGCTTTAAACCGGGACCTTACGAGCAGTACTTC. V and J are TRBV7-2 and TRBJ2-7; the D call may be TRBD1 or TRBD2 (5 bases each). The CDR3 contains 14 residues. V was pared by 3 bases and J by 4 bases, with 13 bases between. In germline, CDR1 is SGHTA, CDR2 FQGNSA.

There are many counts of this clonotype. The chain uses TRBV6-5 and TRBJ1-4; 7 nucleotides line up with TRBD1. V lost 5 bases, J lost 11 bases, and 11 bases stayed unmatched. The CDR3 runs to 14 residues. Germline loops: CDR1 MNHEY, CDR2 SVGAGI. CDR3 DNA sequence: TGTGCCAGCAGTCCCGACAGGGTTGGTGGGAAACTGTTTTTT. Its translation is CASSPDRVGGKLFF.

The rearrangement uses TRBV19 and TRBJ2-5, with D unclear. The V gene lost 3 bases and the J gene lost 3 bases, with 8 bases spanning the gap. Looked up from germline, CDR1 is LNHDA and CDR2 is SQIVND (reference sequence). The CDR3 has 13 residues. The CDR3 here is CASSIIEKETQYF. The CDR3 DNA sequence: TGTGCCAGTAGTATTATCGAGAAAGAGACCCAGTACTTC.

J is TRBJ1-2 and V is TRBV7-9; unclear D gene. The V end was cut by 8 bases, the J end by 8 bases, with 24 bases between. The germline V gene encodes CDR1 SEHNR and CDR2 FQNEAQ (reference sequence). The CDR3 contains 15 residues. DNA of the CDR3: TGTGCCAGCGGCTGGAACCAAATCGGGGTGAAAGGCTACACCTTC. Translation gives CASGWNQIGVKGYTF. The variable domain in full, completed from reference TRBV7-9 and TRBJ1-2, reads DTGVSQNPRHKITKRGQNVTFRCDPISEHNRLYWYRQTLGQGPEFLTYFQNEAQLEKSRLLSDRFSAERPKGSFSTLEIQRTEQGDSAMYLCASGWNQIGVKGYTFGSGTRLTVV.

The CDR3: CSARDPGQGALDTQYF. For the CDR3, the DNA is TGCAGTGCTAGAGACCCGGGACAGGGGGCATTGGATACGCAGTATTTT. V is TRBV20-1 and J is TRBJ2-3; 12 nucleotides agree with TRBD1. V shed 0 bases and J 6 bases; nucleotides not matched to a gene: 7. Germline CDR1 is DFQATT and CDR2 is SNEGSKA (reference sequence). The CDR3 has 16 residues.

The chain couples TRBV7-2 to TRBJ2-3, with TRBD2 matching over 9 bases. CDR3 length: 17 residues. J lost 5 bases, V lost 2 bases, and 11 bases had no gene match. The germline gives CDR1 SGHTA, CDR2 FQGNSA. CDR3: CASSLSSGGGGRDTQYF. The CDR3 nucleotides are TGTGCCAGCAGCTTAAGCTCCGGCGGGGGGGGTAGAGATACGCAGTATTTT.

The genes are TRBV10-3 and TRBJ1-4; D is ambiguous. CDR1 is ENHRY and CDR2 is SYGVKD in the germline V gene. The CDR3 runs 12 residues. Trimming shortened V by 6 bases and J by 6 bases, and 8 bases separated the two germline ends. The CDR3 protein is CAIRGKDEKLFF. The DNA of the CDR3 is TGTGCCATCAGAGGCAAGGATGAAAAACTGTTTTTT.

In its sample, this clonotype was seen a few times. This sequence joins TRBV29-1 and TRBJ2-1; TRBD1 agrees at 7 bases. V shed 1 base, J shed 6 bases, and the junction held 15 bases outside the gene matches. The CDR3 loop spans 17 amino acids. Germline-derived CDR1 and CDR2 are SQVTM and ANQGSEA. The CDR3: CSVEGDSEWTRGNEQFF. The CDR3 DNA is TGCAGCGTTGAAGGGGACAGTGAATGGACTCGGGGCAATGAGCAGTTCTTC.

The gene calls are TRBV10-2 and TRBJ1-1; TRBD1 matches at 9 bases. There are 14 residues in the CDR3. Germline loops: CDR1 WSHSY, CDR2 SAAADI. V lost 6 bases and J lost 3; bases outside the gene matches: 5. In nucleotides, the CDR3 is TGCGCCAGCAGCCCACAGGGGGCATACACTGAAGCTTTCTTT. Translating gives CASSPQGAYTEAFF.